Below are 2 T cell receptor beta chains sequenced from a single sample in a study of T-cell memory formation after mild COVID-19. TCRdb independently ran MiXCR on the 5' RACE reads; one entry per CDR3 protein. The sample includes about half a million distinct CDR3 sequences, 15% to 20% of them seen just once. The sequencing input was PBMCs or a T cell subset sorted from them (not recorded which). The receptors stem from an adult woman who had mild COVID-19 (a few samples of this study predate the infection). Cell type and time point are not known.

This clonotype was seen repeatedly, ten times or more. This chain's CDR3 is CASSQDHTETQYF. CDR3 coding DNA: TGCGCCAGCAGCCAAGATCATACGGAGACCCAGTACTTC. The rearrangement uses TRBV4-1 and TRBJ2-5, with D hard to call. V was trimmed by 0 bases and J by 5 bases, leaving 7 bases between them. Germline V gene sequence: CDR1 MGHRA, CDR2 YSYEKL. The CDR3 spans 13 residues.

This clonotype was counted at least ten times. The CDR3: CASSSGLAGATDTQYF. CDR3 nucleotides: TGTGCCAGCAGCTCCGGACTAGCGGGAGCAACAGATACGCAGTATTTT. The V gene is TRBV7-3, the J gene TRBJ2-3; 13 bases align to TRBD2. V was pared by 4 bases and J by 3 bases, with 4 bases of the junction left unmatched. This CDR3 has 16 residues. Germline lookup yields CDR1 SGHTA and CDR2 FQGTGA.